Listed below are T cell receptor beta chains from one sample, sequenced in a study of regulatory T cells in long-lasting Graves disease. TCRdb called the multiplex PCR reads again in MiXCR, with one record for every CDR3 protein. The sample contains 600,000 to 850,000 distinct CDR3 sequences, 30% of which appear only once. The material sequenced was peripheral blood mononuclear cells (PBMCs), taken when the disease was refractory, from a patient treated with antithyroid drugs. These receptors all stem from a female donor with Graves disease. Both conserved end residues are part of each CDR3. D genes are given only for firm matches. Clone size, where shown, is once, few, many, or a class for clones that have expanded.

TRBJ2-1 | . | TRBV28 | . | CASSLGGGGDEQFF | TGTGCCAGCAGTTTAGGCGGGGGCGGCGATGAGCAGTTCTTC
TRBJ2-5 | . | TRBV2 | many | CASSEALQARGRETQYF | TGTGCCAGCAGTGAAGCGCTTCAGGCCCGAGGGCGGGAGACCCAGTACTTC
TRBJ1-1 | TRBD1 | TRBV5-1 | . | CASSDRGIMAFF | TGCGCCAGCTCTGACAGGGGGATAATGGCTTTCTTT
TRBJ1-1 | TRBD1 | TRBV9 | . | CASSVVQGGNTEAFF | TGTGCCAGCAGCGTGGTACAGGGGGGAAACACTGAAGCTTTCTTT
TRBJ1-2 | . | TRBV30 | few | CAWTPNYGYTF | TGTGCCTGGACCCCCAACTATGGCTACACCTTC
TRBJ1-2 | . | TRBV12-3/TRBV12-4 | many | CASSTTAYGYTF | TGTGCCAGCAGTACCACAGCCTATGGCTACACCTTC
TRBJ2-5 | TRBD2 | TRBV7-9 | few | CASSLLPSGEETQYF | TGTGCCAGCAGCTTACTACCTAGCGGTGAAGAGACCCAGTACTTC
TRBJ1-6 | . | TRBV27 | many | CASSFGQYNSPLHF | TGTGCCAGCAGTTTTGGACAGTATAATTCACCCCTCCACTTT
TRBJ1-5 | . | TRBV20-1 | . | CSARRQSNQPQHF | TGCAGTGCTAGAAGGCAGAGCAATCAGCCCCAGCATTTT
TRBJ1-6 | TRBD1 | TRBV5-1 | few | CASSLGGTDNSPLHF | TGCGCCAGCAGCTTAGGTGGGACAGATAATTCACCCCTCCACTTT
TRBJ2-7 | . | TRBV6-1 | many | CASSERSRGYEQYF | TGTGCCAGCAGTGAGAGGTCCAGGGGCTACGAGCAGTACTTC
TRBJ2-7 | TRBD2 | TRBV11-3 | . | CASSSRTSGRGEQYF | TGTGCCAGCAGCTCCCGGACTAGCGGGAGGGGGGAGCAGTACTTC
TRBJ2-1 | TRBD2 | TRBV5-1 | few | CASSLEDAGGRWSEQFF | TGCGCCAGCAGCTTGGAGGATGCAGGCGGGAGGTGGAGTGAGCAGTTCTTC